This T cell receptor beta chain appears in the sequencing data of a study of blood T cell repertoires in COVID-19. About the research overall: Researchers got acute and convalescent COVID-19 samples from the United States, Italy and Spain. T cells, B-cell-depleted T cells, or PBMCs supplied cDNA or gDNA.

The CDR3 is 15 residues long. Germline V CDR1 and CDR2: LNHDA, SQIVND (reference sequence). V lost 3 bases to trimming and J lost 5 bases; unmatched junction nucleotides: 5. Assay used: immunoSEQ multiplex PCR; TCRdb lists only in-frame clones, some missing. This table has about 43,000 clones, around 90% appearing once. This clone came up once. The sequenced sample consisted of peripheral blood. The V gene is TRBV19, the J gene TRBJ2-3; 10 bases are a match to TRBD1. This receptor was taken from a man in his sixties with active COVID-19. The CDR3 loop reads CASSMGQGRLDTQYF. Here the CDR3 DNA reads TGTGCCAGTAGTATGGGACAGGGGAGACTAGATACGCAGTATTTT.